Reported below is one TCR beta chain. This specimen belongs to a study of chronic HIV infection and antiretroviral therapy. This CDR3 has 15 residues. V lost 2 bases and J 0 bases, leaving 14 bases between the germline ends. The V gene's germline CDR1 is SQVTM and CDR2 ANQGSEA. TCRdb recomputed calls from the 5' RACE reads with MiXCR, one row per CDR3 protein. The repertoire has more than 40,000 distinct CDR3 sequences, 15% to 20% of them found once; the top ten carry under 3.5%. The sample was peripheral blood. The receptor's source is an adult who had HIV and had not received antiretroviral therapy, or was an uninfected healthy control (not recorded which). The gene calls are TRBV29-1 and TRBJ2-7, with D perhaps being TRBD1 or TRBD2 (5 bases each). CDR3 in amino acids: CSVESPGTSSYEQYF. The CDR3 DNA follows: TGCAGCGTTGAAAGTCCGGGGACCAGCTCCTACGAGCAGTACTTC.